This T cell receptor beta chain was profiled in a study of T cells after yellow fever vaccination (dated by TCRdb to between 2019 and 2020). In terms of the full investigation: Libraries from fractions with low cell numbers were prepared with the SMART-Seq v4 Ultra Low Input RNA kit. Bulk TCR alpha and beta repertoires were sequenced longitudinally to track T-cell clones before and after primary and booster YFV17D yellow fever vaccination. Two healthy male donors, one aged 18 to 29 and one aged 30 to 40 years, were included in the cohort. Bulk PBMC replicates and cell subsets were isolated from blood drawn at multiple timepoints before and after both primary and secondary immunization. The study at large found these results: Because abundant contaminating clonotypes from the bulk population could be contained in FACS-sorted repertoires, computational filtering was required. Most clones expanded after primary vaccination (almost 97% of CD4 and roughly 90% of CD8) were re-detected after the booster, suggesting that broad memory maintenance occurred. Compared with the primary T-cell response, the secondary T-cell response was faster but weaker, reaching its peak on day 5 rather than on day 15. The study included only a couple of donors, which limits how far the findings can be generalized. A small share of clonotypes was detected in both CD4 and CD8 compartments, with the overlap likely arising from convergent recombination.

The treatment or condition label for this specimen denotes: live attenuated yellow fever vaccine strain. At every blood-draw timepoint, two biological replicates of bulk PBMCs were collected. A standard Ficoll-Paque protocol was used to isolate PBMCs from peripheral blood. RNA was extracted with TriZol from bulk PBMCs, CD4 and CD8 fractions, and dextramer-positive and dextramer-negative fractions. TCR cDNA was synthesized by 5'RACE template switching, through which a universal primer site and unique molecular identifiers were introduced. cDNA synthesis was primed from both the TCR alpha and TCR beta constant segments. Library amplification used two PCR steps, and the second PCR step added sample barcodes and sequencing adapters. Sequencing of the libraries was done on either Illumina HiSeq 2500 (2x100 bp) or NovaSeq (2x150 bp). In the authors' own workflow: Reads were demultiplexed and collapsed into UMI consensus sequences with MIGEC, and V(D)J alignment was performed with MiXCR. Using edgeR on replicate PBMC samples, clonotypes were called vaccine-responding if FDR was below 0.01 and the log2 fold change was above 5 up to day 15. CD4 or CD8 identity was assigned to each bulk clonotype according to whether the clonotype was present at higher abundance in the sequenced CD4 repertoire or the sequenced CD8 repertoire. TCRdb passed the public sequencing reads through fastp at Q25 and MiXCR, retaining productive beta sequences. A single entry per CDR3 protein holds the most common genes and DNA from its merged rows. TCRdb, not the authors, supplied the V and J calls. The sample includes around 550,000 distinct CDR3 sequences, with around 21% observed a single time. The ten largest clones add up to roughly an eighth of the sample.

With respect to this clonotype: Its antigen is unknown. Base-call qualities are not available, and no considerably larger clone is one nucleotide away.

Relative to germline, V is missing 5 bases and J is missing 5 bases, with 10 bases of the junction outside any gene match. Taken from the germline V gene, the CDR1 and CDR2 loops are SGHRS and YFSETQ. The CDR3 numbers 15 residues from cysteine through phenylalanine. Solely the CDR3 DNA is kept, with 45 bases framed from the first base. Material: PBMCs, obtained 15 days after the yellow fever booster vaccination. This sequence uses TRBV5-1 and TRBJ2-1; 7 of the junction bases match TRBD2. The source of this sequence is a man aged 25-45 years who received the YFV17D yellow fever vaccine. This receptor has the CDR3 CASRSRDYTDNEQFF. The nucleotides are TGCGCCAGCAGATCCCGGGACTATACCGACAATGAGCAGTTCTTC.